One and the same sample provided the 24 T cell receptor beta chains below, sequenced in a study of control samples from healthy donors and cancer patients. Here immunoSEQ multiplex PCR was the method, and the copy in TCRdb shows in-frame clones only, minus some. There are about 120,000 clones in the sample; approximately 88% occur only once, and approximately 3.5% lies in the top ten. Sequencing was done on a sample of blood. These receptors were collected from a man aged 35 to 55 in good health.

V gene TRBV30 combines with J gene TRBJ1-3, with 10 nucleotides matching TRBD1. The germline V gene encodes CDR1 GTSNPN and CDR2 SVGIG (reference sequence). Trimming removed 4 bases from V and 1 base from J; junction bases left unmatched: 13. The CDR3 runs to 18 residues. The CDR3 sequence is CAWKTLSRDRGSGNTIYF. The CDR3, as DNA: TGTGCCTGGAAGACTCTGTCCCGGGACAGGGGTTCTGGAAACACCATATATTTT.

CDR3 sequence reads: CASSQAREQFGNTIYF. The CDR3 nucleotides are TGCGCCAGCAGCCAGGCCAGGGAGCAATTTGGAAACACCATATATTTT. V usage is TRBV4-3 and J usage is TRBJ1-3; weak D call: TRBD1 (5 bases). This CDR3 has 16 amino acids. The ends were cut back, 3 bases at V and 3 bases at J, with 15 bases in the middle. The germline gives CDR1 LGHNA, CDR2 YSLEER.

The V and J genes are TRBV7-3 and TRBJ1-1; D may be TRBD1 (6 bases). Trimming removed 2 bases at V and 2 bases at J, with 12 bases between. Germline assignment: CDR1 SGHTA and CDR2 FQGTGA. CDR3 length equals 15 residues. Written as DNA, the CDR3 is TGTGCCAGCAGCTTATATGGACAGAGAAACACTGAAGCTTTCTTT. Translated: CASSLYGQRNTEAFF. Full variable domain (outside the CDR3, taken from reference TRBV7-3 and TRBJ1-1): GAGVSQTPSNKVTEKGKYVELRCDPISGHTALYWYRQSLGQGPEFLIYFQGTGAADDSGLPNDRFFAVRPEGSVSTLKIQRTERGDSAVYLCASSLYGQRNTEAFFGQGTRLTVV.

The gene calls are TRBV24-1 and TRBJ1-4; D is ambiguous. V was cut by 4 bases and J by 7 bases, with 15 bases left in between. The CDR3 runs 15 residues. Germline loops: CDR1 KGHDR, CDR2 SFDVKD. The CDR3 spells CATSEGGSLGEKLFF. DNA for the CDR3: TGTGCCACCAGTGAAGGCGGGAGTTTAGGTGAAAAACTGTTTTTT.

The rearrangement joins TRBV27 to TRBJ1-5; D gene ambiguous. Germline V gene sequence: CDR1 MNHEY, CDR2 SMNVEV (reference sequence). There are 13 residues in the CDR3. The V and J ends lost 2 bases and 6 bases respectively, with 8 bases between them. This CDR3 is CASSLHRGQPQHF. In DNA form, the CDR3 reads TGTGCCAGCAGTTTACACCGGGGTCAGCCCCAGCATTTT.

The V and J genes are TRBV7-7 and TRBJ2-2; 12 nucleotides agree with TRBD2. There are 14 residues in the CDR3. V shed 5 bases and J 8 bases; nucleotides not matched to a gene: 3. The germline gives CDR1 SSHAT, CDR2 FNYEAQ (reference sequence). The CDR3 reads CASSPGLAGGELFF. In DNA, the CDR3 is TGTGCCAGCAGCCCCGGACTAGCGGGGGGGGAGCTGTTTTTT.

Here the CDR3 reads CSGRAKNIQYF. CDR3 DNA: TGCAGTGGGAGAGCCAAAAACATTCAGTACTTC. The V and J genes are TRBV20-1 and TRBJ2-4; D gene ambiguous. This CDR3 is built from 11 residues. Germline CDR1 is DFQATT and CDR2 is SNEGSKA (reference sequence). Trimming left V 7 bases short and J 0 bases short, with 4 bases between.

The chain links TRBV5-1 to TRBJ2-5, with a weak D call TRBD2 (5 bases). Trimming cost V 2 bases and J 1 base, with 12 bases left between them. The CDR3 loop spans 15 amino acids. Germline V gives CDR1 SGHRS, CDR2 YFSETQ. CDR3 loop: CASSFIGGPQETQYF. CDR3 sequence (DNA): TGCGCCAGCAGCTTTATAGGAGGCCCCCAAGAGACCCAGTACTTC.

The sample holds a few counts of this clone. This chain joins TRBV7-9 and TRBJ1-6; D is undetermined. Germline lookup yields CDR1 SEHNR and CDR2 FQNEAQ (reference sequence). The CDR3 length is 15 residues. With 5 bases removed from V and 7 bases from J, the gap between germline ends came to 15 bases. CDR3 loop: CASSPGEGVNSPLHF. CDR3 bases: TGTGCCAGCAGCCCGGGTGAGGGCGTAAATTCACCCCTCCACTTT. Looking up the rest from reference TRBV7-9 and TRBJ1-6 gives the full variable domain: DTGVSQNPRHKITKRGQNVTFRCDPISEHNRLYWYRQTLGQGPEFLTYFQNEAQLEKSRLLSDRFSAERPKGSFSTLEIQRTEQGDSAMYLCASSPGEGVNSPLHFGNGTRLTVT.

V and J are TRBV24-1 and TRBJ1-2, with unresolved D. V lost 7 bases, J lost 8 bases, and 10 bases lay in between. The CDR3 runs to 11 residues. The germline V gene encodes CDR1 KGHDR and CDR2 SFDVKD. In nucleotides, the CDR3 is TGTGCCACCAGGGGTGTCGGGGGCTACACCTTC. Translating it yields CATRGVGGYTF.

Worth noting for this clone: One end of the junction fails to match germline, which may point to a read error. CDR3 sequence (DNA): TGTGCCCGCAGCCGGGGGGGGCAAGGTGGCTACACCTTC. Protein product: CARSRGGQGGYTF. This chain uses TRBV13 with TRBJ1-2, with a weak D call TRBD1 (6 bases). CDR1 PRHDT and CDR2 FYEKMQ come from the germline V gene (reference sequence). CDR3 size: 13 residues.

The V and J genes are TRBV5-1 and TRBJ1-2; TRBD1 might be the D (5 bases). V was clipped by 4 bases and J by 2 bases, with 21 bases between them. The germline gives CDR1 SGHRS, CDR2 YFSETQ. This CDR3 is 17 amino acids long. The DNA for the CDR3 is TGCGCCAGCAGCCCTGCACCGGGTGAGTGGGGCAACTATGGCTACACCTTC. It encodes CASSPAPGEWGNYGYTF.

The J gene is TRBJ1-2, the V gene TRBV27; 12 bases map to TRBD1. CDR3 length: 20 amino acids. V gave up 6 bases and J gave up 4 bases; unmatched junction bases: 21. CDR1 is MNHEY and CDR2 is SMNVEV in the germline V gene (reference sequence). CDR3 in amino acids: CASSPPGQGAESHPFYGYTF. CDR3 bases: TGTGCCAGCAGCCCTCCGGGACAGGGGGCAGAGAGCCACCCTTTCTATGGCTACACCTTC.

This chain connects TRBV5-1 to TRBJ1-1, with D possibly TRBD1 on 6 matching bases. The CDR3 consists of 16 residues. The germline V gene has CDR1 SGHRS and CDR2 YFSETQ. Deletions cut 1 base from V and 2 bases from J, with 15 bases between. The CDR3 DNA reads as TGCGCCAGCAGCTTGCAGTCAGCAGGGGCAAACACTGAAGCTTTCTTT. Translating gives CASSLQSAGANTEAFF.

CDR3 coding DNA: TGTGCCAGCAGCTTAGCCATGGGTACTGAAGCTTTCTTT. Translation: CASSLAMGTEAFF. This chain connects TRBV11-3 to TRBJ1-1; D is undetermined. The CDR3 length is 13 residues. V gave up 1 base and J gave up 5 bases, with 8 bases separating them. Germline loops: CDR1 SGHNT, CDR2 YENEEA.

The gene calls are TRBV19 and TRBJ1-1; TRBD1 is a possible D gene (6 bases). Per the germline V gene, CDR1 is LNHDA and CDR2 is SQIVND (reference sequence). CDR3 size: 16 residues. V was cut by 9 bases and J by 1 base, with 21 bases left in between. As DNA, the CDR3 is TGTGCCAGCTCGGGTGCGGGGGGCTTGGGGAACACTGAAGCTTTCTTT. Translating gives CASSGAGGLGNTEAFF.

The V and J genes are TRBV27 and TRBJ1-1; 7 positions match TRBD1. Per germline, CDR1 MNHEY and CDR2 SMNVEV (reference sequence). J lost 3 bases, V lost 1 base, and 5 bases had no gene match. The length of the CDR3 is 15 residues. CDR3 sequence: CASSLLTGVHTEAFF. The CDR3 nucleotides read TGTGCCAGCAGTTTATTAACAGGGGTACACACTGAAGCTTTCTTT.

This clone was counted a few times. The CDR3 sequence is CASSVGSSGGYEQYF. The CDR3 DNA reads as TGTGCCAGCAGCGTAGGTTCCAGCGGGGGCTACGAGCAGTACTTC. V usage is TRBV9 and J usage is TRBJ2-7, with 8 nucleotides matching TRBD2. Trimming removed 0 bases from V and 3 bases from J; junction bases left unmatched: 5. This CDR3 spans 15 amino acids. CDR1 and CDR2 (germline): SGDLS, YYNGEE.

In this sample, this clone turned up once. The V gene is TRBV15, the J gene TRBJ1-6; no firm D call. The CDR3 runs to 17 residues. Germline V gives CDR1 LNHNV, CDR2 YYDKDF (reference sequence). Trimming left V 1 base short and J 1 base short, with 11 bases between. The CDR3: CATSRGWAGSYNSPLHF. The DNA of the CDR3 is TGTGCCACCAGCAGAGGGTGGGCTGGGTCCTATAATTCACCCCTCCACTTT.

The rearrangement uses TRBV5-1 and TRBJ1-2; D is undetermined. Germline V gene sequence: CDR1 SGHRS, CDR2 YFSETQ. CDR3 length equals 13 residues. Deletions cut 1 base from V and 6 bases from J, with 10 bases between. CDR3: CASSLTLGDGYTF. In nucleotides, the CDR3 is TGCGCCAGCAGCTTGACATTGGGAGATGGCTACACCTTC.

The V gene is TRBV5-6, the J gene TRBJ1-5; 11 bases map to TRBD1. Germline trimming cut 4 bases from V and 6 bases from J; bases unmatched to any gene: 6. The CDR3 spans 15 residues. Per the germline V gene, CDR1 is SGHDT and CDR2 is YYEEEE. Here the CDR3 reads CASSQGQGAGQPQHF. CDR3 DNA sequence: TGTGCCAGCAGCCAAGGACAGGGGGCCGGTCAGCCCCAGCATTTT.

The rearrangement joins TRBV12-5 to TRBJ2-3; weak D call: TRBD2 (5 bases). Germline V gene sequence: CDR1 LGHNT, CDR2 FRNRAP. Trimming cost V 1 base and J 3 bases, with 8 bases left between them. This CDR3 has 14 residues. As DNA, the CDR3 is TGTGCTAGTGGTTTGGGCCTAGCTACAGATACGCAGTATTTT. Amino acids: CASGLGLATDTQYF.

The CDR3 here is CASSLYRGGQPQHF. The DNA for the CDR3 is TGTGCCAGCAGCTTATACAGGGGGGGTCAGCCCCAGCATTTT. V and J are TRBV7-3 and TRBJ1-5; 8 bases match TRBD1. Germline CDR1 is SGHTA and CDR2 is FQGTGA. CDR3 length: 14 residues. The V gene end was trimmed by 2 bases and the J gene end by 6 bases; junction bases not matched to a gene: 3.

This CDR3 reads CASRPDRGNSPLHF. As DNA, the CDR3 is TGTGCCAGCAGACCGGACAGGGGGAATTCACCCCTCCACTTT. The J gene is TRBJ1-6, the V gene TRBV6-5; TRBD1 matches at 10 bases. CDR3 size: 14 residues. The germline CDR1 and CDR2 sequences are MNHEY and SVGAGI. Germline trimming cut 6 bases from V and 7 bases from J; bases unmatched to any gene: 3.